The following is a T cell receptor (beta chain) sequence with its context. What it recognizes is unknown. A much bigger clone sits one base away, suggesting this may be a read error. This specimen comes from a study of tumor and adjacent non-tumor tissue in lung cancer. Study-wide context: Each sample yielded 3.9 million or so productive TCRbeta reads on average.

TCRbeta libraries were built with three rounds of nested PCR, modified from ARM-PCR. Via MiXCR, TCRdb re-called the multiplex PCR reads, giving one row per CDR3 protein. The sample holds fewer than 90,000 distinct CDR3 sequences; around 80% are singletons and the top ten take roughly a fifth. Germline loops: CDR1 ENHRY, CDR2 SYGVKD. V lost 6 bases and J lost 0; bases outside the gene matches: 5. The CDR3 has 15 residues. Overall study results and limits: Tumor repertoires had a smaller top 100 clone share than normal lung. Compared with tumor, normal lung showed significantly lower TCR diversity.

RNA was extracted from bulk tissue without any cell sorting. More than 3 cm separated this lung sample from the edge of the tumor. The TCR comes from a woman between 50 and 59 years old with non-small cell lung cancer. The specimen was distant non-tumor lung tissue. V usage is TRBV10-3 and J usage is TRBJ2-4; 7 bases line up with TRBD2. This chain's CDR3 is CAISTGGLAKNIQYF. CDR3 in DNA: TGTGCCATCAGCACGGGGGGTCTAGCCAAAAACATTCAGTACTTC.